These 18 T cell receptor beta chains came from one sample sequenced in a study of identical twins. TCRdb called the 5' RACE reads again in MiXCR, with one record for every CDR3 protein. The sample records approximately 1.8 million distinct CDR3 sequences, under 35% being singletons. The material sequenced was cord blood. These TCRs come from a newborn girl in good health.

The chain has TRBV10-3 and TRBJ2-1; 13 bases are shared with TRBD2. Losses at the gene ends were 5 bases for V and 8 bases for J; bases not matched to a gene: 12. The CDR3 is 17 residues long. From germline, CDR1 is ENHRY and CDR2 SYGVKD. The CDR3 region has the DNA TGTGCCATCAGTACCCTACTAGCGGGAGGGCCCGGACATGAGCAGTTCTTC. Translation gives CAISTLLAGGPGHEQFF.

CDR3 coding DNA: TGTGCCAGCAGCTTAGATCCCCTAGCGGGAGATGGGGAGACCCAGTACTTC. The encoded protein is CASSLDPLAGDGETQYF. The chain is built from TRBV7-9 and TRBJ2-5; TRBD2 matches 10 bases. The germline V gene has CDR1 SEHNR and CDR2 FQNEAQ (reference sequence). V was pared by 1 base and J by 5 bases, with 10 bases of the junction left unmatched. The CDR3 consists of 17 residues.

Comments on this clonotype: One end of the junction does not line up with germline, which may come from a read error. The chain carries TRBV3-1 and TRBJ1-1; no reliable D call. From germline, CDR1 is LGHDT and CDR2 YNNKEL (reference sequence). CDR3 length: 16 residues. The CDR3 protein is CACSPLPGTSNTEAFF. DNA of the CDR3: TGTGCCTGCAGCCCCCTACCAGGCACTTCTAACACTGAAGCTTTCTTT.

The chain employs TRBV25-1 and TRBJ2-5; 12 bases fit TRBD2. In germline, CDR1 is MGHDK, CDR2 SYGVNS. J was trimmed by 2 bases and V by 4 bases; bases with no gene match: 11. The CDR3 has 18 amino acids. The DNA for the CDR3 is TGTGCCAGCAGTGCCACTCCCCCGGGACTAGCGGGTCAAGAGACCCAGTACTTC. This codes for CASSATPPGLAGQETQYF.

The chain carries TRBV11-1 and TRBJ2-1; D not resolved. The DNA end is a closer match to TRBJ2-7, so the J assignment may be wrong. The CDR3 covers 15 residues. Germline assignment: CDR1 SGHAT and CDR2 FQDESV (reference sequence). For the CDR3, the DNA is TGTGCCAGCAGCTTAGTGGAGAGTCCCTACAATGAGCAGTACTTC. The encoded protein is CASSLVESPYNEQYF.

This chain uses TRBV14 with TRBJ2-1; D may be TRBD2 (6 bases). Trimming took 5 bases from V and 10 from J, leaving 18 bases between them. The germline CDR1 and CDR2 sequences are SGHDN and FVKESK. The CDR3 has 14 amino acids. CDR3 bases: TGTGCCAGCAGCAAAGGGACTCCTCCCTACGAGCAGTTCTTC. Encoded protein: CASSKGTPPYEQFF. Variable domain in full (rest from reference TRBV14 and TRBJ2-1): EAGVTQFPSHSVIEKGQTVTLRCDPISGHDNLYWYRRVMGKEIKFLLHFVKESKQDESGMPNNRFLAERTGGTYSTLKVQPAELEDSGVYFCASSKGTPPYEQFFGPGTRLTVL.

The chain recombines TRBV5-6 with TRBJ2-5, with TRBD1 matching 8 bases. V lost 7 bases to trimming and J lost 5 bases; unmatched junction nucleotides: 10. The CDR3 consists of 14 residues. Germline CDR1 is SGHDT and CDR2 is YYEEEE. The CDR3 nucleotides are TGTGCCAGCGGGTCCCTGGACAGGGCGGAGACCCAGTACTTC. Its protein is CASGSLDRAETQYF.

This clonotype has more than one count but fewer than ten. The gene calls are TRBV28 and TRBJ1-5; D not resolved. Germline V gene lookup returns CDR1 MDHEN and CDR2 SYDVKM. The CDR3 runs to 16 residues. V was cut by 10 bases and J by 0 bases, with 19 bases left in between. DNA for the CDR3: TGTGCCACTACACAAATGTCCTGGGGTAGCAATCAGCCCCAGCATTTT. This codes for CATTQMSWGSNQPQHF.

The sample holds many counts of this clonotype. The rearrangement links TRBV29-1 to TRBJ2-3; D is ambiguous. Per the germline V gene, CDR1 is SQVTM and CDR2 is ANQGSEA. This CDR3 comprises 13 residues. V was clipped by 5 bases and J by 0 bases, with 9 bases between them. The CDR3 nucleotides read TGCAGCGTTCGGCCCCCGAGCACAGATACGCAGTATTTT. It yields the protein CSVRPPSTDTQYF.

The chain joins TRBV28 to TRBJ1-1, with D possibly TRBD1 on 6 matching bases. CDR1 MDHEN and CDR2 SYDVKM come from the germline V gene. The CDR3 loop spans 13 amino acids. Trimming cost V 6 bases and J 7 bases, with 15 bases left between them. CDR3 amino acids: CASSSNDRFEAFF. The CDR3 bases are TGTGCCAGCAGCTCCAATGACAGGTTTGAAGCTTTCTTT.

In its sample, this clonotype was seen a few times. The rearrangement joins TRBV5-1 to TRBJ2-1; the D is unclear. Trimming pared 4 bases from V and 0 bases from J, leaving 14 bases between. Per germline, CDR1 SGHRS and CDR2 YFSETQ. The CDR3 covers 16 residues. CDR3 bases: TGCGCCAGCAGCCCCGCTCGTTTGAGCTCCTACAATGAGCAGTTCTTC. Translation: CASSPARLSSYNEQFF. The variable domain in full, completed from reference TRBV5-1 and TRBJ2-1, reads KAGVTQTPRYLIKTRGQQVTLSCSPISGHRSVSWYQQTPGQGLQFLFEYFSETQRNKGNFPGRFSGRQFSNSRSEMNVSTLELGDSALYLCASSPARLSSYNEQFFGPGTRLTVL.

This clonotype has a handful of counts. V usage is TRBV3-1 and J usage is TRBJ1-4; D possibly corresponds to TRBD1 (6 bases). V lost 3 bases and J 6 bases, leaving 17 bases between the germline ends. CDR1 is LGHDT and CDR2 is YNNKEL in the germline V gene (reference sequence). The length of the CDR3 is 16 residues. The CDR3 sequence is CASSQSPGAGDEKLFF. The CDR3 region has the DNA TGTGCCAGCAGCCAGTCACCGGGGGCAGGAGATGAAAAACTGTTTTTT.

The J gene is TRBJ2-7, the V gene TRBV6-1; 8 bases line up with TRBD2. Germline V gene lookup returns CDR1 MNHNS and CDR2 SASEGT. The CDR3 runs to 16 residues. The V gene end was trimmed by 2 bases and the J gene end by 1 base; junction bases not matched to a gene: 7. CDR3 DNA sequence: TGTGCCAGCAGTGAATATACTAGCGGCTTATCCTACGAGCAGTACTTC. Its translation: CASSEYTSGLSYEQYF.

This clonotype was seen many times. The V call is TRBV5-1, the J call TRBJ2-3; TRBD1 might be the D (5 bases). This CDR3 has 15 residues. Looked up from germline, CDR1 is SGHRS and CDR2 is YFSETQ. V lost 0 bases and J lost 2, with 10 bases in between. The CDR3 sequence is CASSLALGPTDTQYF. Written as DNA, the CDR3 is TGCGCCAGCAGCTTGGCCTTGGGGCCCACAGATACGCAGTATTTT.

This clonotype was counted a few times. The chain couples TRBV9 to TRBJ2-3; 7 nucleotides agree with TRBD2. CDR1 is SGDLS and CDR2 is YYNGEE in the germline V gene. The CDR3 is 16 amino acids. The V gene end was trimmed by 5 bases and the J gene end by 4 bases; junction bases not matched to a gene: 13. The CDR3 here is CASRKATGRESDTQYF. In DNA form, the CDR3 reads TGTGCCAGCAGGAAAGCAACGGGGCGGGAGTCAGATACGCAGTATTTT.

This clonotype was detected a few times. The V and J genes are TRBV7-2 and TRBJ1-2, with 7 bases that match TRBD1. The CDR3 contains 15 residues. Germline values: CDR1 SGHTA, CDR2 FQGNSA. V lost 5 bases to trimming and J lost 4 bases; unmatched junction nucleotides: 10. As DNA, the CDR3 is TGTGCCAGCAGCCTTAGACAGGGCGGTAGCTATGGCTACACCTTC. It is translated as CASSLRQGGSYGYTF.

This clonotype came up a few times. CDR3 nucleotide sequence: TGTGCCAGCAGGGACAGGGGCCACACTGAAGCTTTCTTT. Its protein product is CASRDRGHTEAFF. This chain connects TRBV2 to TRBJ1-1, with 9 bases identical to TRBD1. Germline V gene lookup returns CDR1 SNHLY and CDR2 FYNNEI. This CDR3 comprises 13 residues. The V gene end was trimmed by 6 bases and the J gene end by 3 bases; junction bases not matched to a gene: 2. The full variable domain, with the rest looked up from reference TRBV2 and TRBJ1-1, is EPEVTQTPSHQVTQMGQEVILRCVPISNHLYFYWYRQILGQKVEFLVSFYNNEISEKSEIFDDQFSVERPDGSNFTLKIRSTKLEDSAMYFCASRDRGHTEAFFGQGTRLTVV.

The chain has TRBV5-1 and TRBJ1-4, with 7 bases that match TRBD1. Germline CDR1 SGHRS, CDR2 YFSETQ. This CDR3 has 15 residues. With 7 bases clipped from V and 7 bases from J, the junction kept 13 bases outside the gene matches. As DNA, the CDR3 is TGCGCCAGCCGAGTACTCGGGACAGCAGGTGAAAAACTGTTTTTT. This codes for CASRVLGTAGEKLFF. Looking up the rest from reference TRBV5-1 and TRBJ1-4 gives the full variable domain: KAGVTQTPRYLIKTRGQQVTLSCSPISGHRSVSWYQQTPGQGLQFLFEYFSETQRNKGNFPGRFSGRQFSNSRSEMNVSTLELGDSALYLCASRVLGTAGEKLFFGSGTQLSVL.